The following is a TCR beta chain sequence with its context. What it recognizes is unknown. This sample is drawn from a study of blood T cells in healthy people across ages. Each sample yielded at least 6 micrograms of PBMC total RNA. Study-wide points: Without sorted subsets, naive and antigen-experienced compartments could not be conclusively compared.

The authors ran a second PCR of roughly 6 to 12 cycles using a sample-barcoded 5' primer and a J-beta primer mix. TCRdb analysed the 5' RACE reads with MiXCR anew, one entry per CDR3 protein. Among roughly 720,000 distinct CDR3 sequences listed, 40% to 65% were seen once. CDR3 length equals 13 residues. From germline, CDR1 is DFQATT and CDR2 SNEGSKA (reference sequence). The V and J ends lost 7 bases and 3 bases respectively, with 12 bases between them. The specimen was blood. The chain employs TRBV20-1 and TRBJ2-2; D gene ambiguous. The sequence was collected from a man of 80 years or more in good health. CDR3 sequence (DNA): TGCAGTGGGTTTGCGGCTCACACCGGGGAGCTGTTTTTT. Its translation: CSGFAAHTGELFF.